This TCR beta chain stems from a study of T cell responses to AZD1222 COVID-19 vaccine (dated by TCRdb to 2020 to 2022). About the study as a whole: Because spike-specific TCR depth and breadth did not differ between the two schedules, AZD1222 recipients who got a second dose at roughly 4 weeks were pooled with those who got a second dose at roughly 12 weeks. Trial participants were enrolled by age into 18-55, 56-69 and 70-plus year subgroups, with approximately 150, 30 and 60 TCR-sequenced participants respectively. A total of around 240 trial participants underwent TCR sequencing, of whom about 210 received two doses of AZD1222 and about 25 received two doses of the MenACWY control vaccine. Here is what the overall study found, with its caveats: Vaccine-associated CD4 TCRs spanned the whole spike protein, with dominant responses in regions 160-218 and 743-854. Participants were mostly white British and included more females than males, and it was suggested by the authors that clonal diversity may have been underestimated. After two AZD1222 doses, both the breadth and the depth of spike-specific TCRs were significantly higher than at day 0 and than in MenACWY recipients. Conclusions about previously exposed vaccinees were limited because only six or seven AZD1222 recipients were SARS-CoV-2 seropositive at baseline. Because no day 14 peak-response samples were available, repertoires were characterized only after the peak T cell response. In the small 56-69-year group, the increase in depth fell short of significance, most likely because of low power. Epitopes outside the regions mutated in the B.1.351 and B.1.1.7 variants were reportedly recognized by nearly half of the unique spike-specific TCRs.

Reading the germline V gene gives CDR1 KGHDR and CDR2 SFDVKD. A distance of 10 bases separates the germline ends of V and J, which lose 5 bases and 6 bases respectively. The CDR3 measures 13 amino acids from cysteine to phenylalanine. Of all the DNA, just the CDR3 is kept, 39 bases in frame from base 1. The CDR3 regions of human TCRbeta chains were analyzed by immunosequencing. From the authors' description of their analysis: Repertoire TCRs were checked for matches against a reference library of SARS-CoV-2-specific TCRs that had been generated using the MIRA antigen-specificity platform. Breadth was defined as the fraction of unique TCRs that were SARS-CoV-2-associated, and depth was defined as the fraction of total T cells that were SARS-CoV-2-associated. Each spike-specific TCR was assigned to its reactive spike region and to a CD4 or CD8 class using the MIRA data. Log10-transformed breadth and depth values were compared by one-way ANOVA with Sidak's multiple comparisons tests. TCRdb's version of the immuneACCESS table is confined to in-frame rearrangements and falls short of the full clone set. An unresolved V gene accounts for under half of the shortfall where checked; the remainder is of unknown origin. The DNA gave D and trimming, while V, J and clone size come from that table. Here the sample has over 100,000 clones; 75% to 95% occur a single time. The ten top clones hold 6.9% of the sample.

The time point label for this specimen denotes: baseline before first vaccination. The vaccinee samples were drawn from two UK trials, COV001 and COV002, one of which was a single-blind randomized controlled phase 2/3 trial testing AZD1222 (ChAdOx1 nCoV-19) in healthy adults. For TCRbeta chain sequencing, PBMC samples from trial participants were taken at day 0 and at day 28 after the second dose. A note on this clone: Its antigen has not been determined. There are no base qualities to consult, and no much larger clone falls within one base.

The receptor's source is an adult in good health. The sequence joins TRBV24-1 to TRBJ2-1; the D gene is perhaps TRBD2, from 5 matching bases. The sample in question was peripheral blood, obtained on day 0 of AZD1222 vaccination. The bases read TGTGCCACCAGTGGGGGAGCCGGCAATGAGCAGTTCTTC. Its amino acids are CATSGGAGNEQFF.